This TCR beta chain was retrieved from a study of blood T cell repertoires in COVID-19. Across the study: Samples representing acute and convalescent COVID-19 were sourced from the United States, Italy and Spain.

The V and J ends lost 7 bases and 0 bases respectively, with 12 bases between them. The germline CDR1 and CDR2 sequences are MDHEN and SYDVKM. The CDR3 contains 15 residues. Original processing notes: Estimates of nucleated cell counts were drawn from the amplification of reference gene primers. Assay used: immunoSEQ multiplex PCR; TCRdb lists only in-frame clones, some missing. The D gene and trimming were derived from the DNA, and the V and J assignments and clone size from that table. This table has about 120,000 clones, 88% appearing once. The chain uses TRBV28 and TRBJ1-4, with D unclear. Material for sequencing was peripheral blood. The receptor comes from a woman between 45 and 65 years old with acute or convalescent COVID-19. The CDR3 DNA is TGTGCCAGCAAATGGGCGGGAGCAACTAATGAAAAACTGTTTTTT. Translation: CASKWAGATNEKLFF.